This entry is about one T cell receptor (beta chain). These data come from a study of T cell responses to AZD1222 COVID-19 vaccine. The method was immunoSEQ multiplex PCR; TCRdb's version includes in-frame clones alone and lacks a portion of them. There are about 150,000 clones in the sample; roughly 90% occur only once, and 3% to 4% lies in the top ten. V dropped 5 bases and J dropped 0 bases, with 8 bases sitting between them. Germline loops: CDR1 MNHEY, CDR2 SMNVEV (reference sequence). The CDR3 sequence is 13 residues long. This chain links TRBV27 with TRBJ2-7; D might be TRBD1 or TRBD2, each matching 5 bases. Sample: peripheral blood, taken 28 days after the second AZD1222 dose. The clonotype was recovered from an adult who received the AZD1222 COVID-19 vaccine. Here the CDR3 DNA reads TGTGCCAGCAGTCGGGACCTCTCCTACGAGCAGTACTTC. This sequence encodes CASSRDLSYEQYF.